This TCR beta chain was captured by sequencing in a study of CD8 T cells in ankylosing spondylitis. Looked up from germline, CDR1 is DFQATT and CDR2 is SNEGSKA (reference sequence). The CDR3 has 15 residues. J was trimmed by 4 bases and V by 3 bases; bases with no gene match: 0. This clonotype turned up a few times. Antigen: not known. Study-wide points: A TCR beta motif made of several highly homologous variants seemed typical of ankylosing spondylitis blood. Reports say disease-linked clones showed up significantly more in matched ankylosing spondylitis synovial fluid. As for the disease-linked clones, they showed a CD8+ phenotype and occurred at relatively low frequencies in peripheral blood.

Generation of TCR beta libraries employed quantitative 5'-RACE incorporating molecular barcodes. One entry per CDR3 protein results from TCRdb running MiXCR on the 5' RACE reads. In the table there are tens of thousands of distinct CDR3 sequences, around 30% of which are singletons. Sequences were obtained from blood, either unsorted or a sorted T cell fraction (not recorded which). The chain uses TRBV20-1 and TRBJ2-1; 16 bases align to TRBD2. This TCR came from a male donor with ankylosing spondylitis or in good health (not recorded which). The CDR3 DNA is TGCAGTGCTAGGGGACTAGCGGGAGGGTACAATGAGCAGTTCTTC. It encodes CSARGLAGGYNEQFF.